One TCR beta chain is described in this entry. Antigen unknown. The sample belongs to a study of T cells in localized non-small cell lung cancer. Notes on the study in general: Adjacent uninvolved lung tissue had the highest T cell clonality, exceeding tumor. Greater T cell density in blood accompanied longer overall survival.

Per the germline V gene, CDR1 is GTSNPN and CDR2 is SVGIG (reference sequence). Trimming stripped 0 bases from V and 4 bases from J, with 9 bases between. The CDR3 consists of 14 residues. Produced via immunoSEQ multiplex PCR; TCRdb's table is partial and in-frame only. The sample has around 25,000 clones, approximately 86% seen once; the top ten hold less than 15%. This chain links TRBV30 with TRBJ2-2, with D unresolved. This specimen consisted of peripheral blood, obtained before any cancer treatment. The TCR was taken from a female donor at least 60 years old with stage I lung adenocarcinoma. Written as DNA, the CDR3 is TGTGCCTGGAGTGTAAAAGGTTTCACCGGGGAGCTGTTTTTT. Its protein is CAWSVKGFTGELFF.